The source of this T cell receptor (beta chain) is a study of T cells in Graves' hyperthyroidism and ophthalmopathy. Overall study context: Prior to any treatment, at the point of initial diagnosis, peripheral blood was collected.

The PBMCs were taken from less than 11 ml of fresh peripheral blood. Deletions cut 0 bases from V and 5 bases from J, with 11 bases between. The CDR3 length is 14 residues. The V gene's germline CDR1 is MGHRA and CDR2 YSYEKL. The CDR3 regions of TCR beta were amplified from RNA transcripts. In the first-round RT-PCR of the TCR CDR3, the HTBI primer set was used. TCRdb redid the calling of the multiplex PCR reads with MiXCR, one entry per CDR3 protein. The data contain some 550,000 distinct CDR3 sequences, 20% to 25% of them singletons. What was sequenced was blood. The receptor's source is a man between 18 and 35 years old with Graves' hyperthyroidism. This sequence joins TRBV4-1 and TRBJ2-7; D is uncertain. As DNA, the CDR3 is TGCGCCAGCAGCCAAGACCACCTCCGGGACGAGCAGTACTTC. It codes for CASSQDHLRDEQYF.